The 13 T cell receptor beta chains presented below share a single source sample, sequenced in a study of cytomegalovirus exposure and HLA in healthy donors. The PCR used 60 Vbeta and 13 Jbeta primers. Here immunoSEQ multiplex PCR was the method, and the copy in TCRdb shows in-frame clones only, minus some. Here the sample spans around 170,000 clones, roughly 80% being singletons. The sample was PBMCs. Source of these receptors: a girl under 18 in good health and CMV-seropositive.

This chain uses TRBV9 with TRBJ1-2; tentative D call: TRBD1 (6 bases). Looked up from germline, CDR1 is SGDLS and CDR2 is YYNGEE. V lost 0 bases, J lost 4 bases, and 16 bases lay in between. This CDR3 has 16 amino acids. The CDR3 loop reads CASSVAGQRASYGYTF. The CDR3 DNA reads TGTGCCAGCAGCGTAGCTGGACAGAGGGCAAGCTATGGCTACACCTTC.

This clone was observed a single time. The chain is built from TRBV30 and TRBJ1-2, with D unresolved. The V end was cut by 7 bases, the J end by 4 bases, with 10 bases between. CDR3 length: 11 residues. Germline lookup yields CDR1 GTSNPN and CDR2 SVGIG (reference sequence). The CDR3 reads CASPGIYGYTF. CDR3 bases: TGTGCCTCGCCCGGGATCTATGGCTACACCTTC.

Comments on this clone: This sample also contains other DNA sequences that code for the same CDR3. V is TRBV29-1 and J is TRBJ1-2; D not resolved. The germline gives CDR1 SQVTM, CDR2 ANQGSEA. Between the trimmed V and J ends, which lost 1 base and 2 bases, there was a span of 5 bases. The CDR3 has 12 residues. This CDR3 reads CSVEVSNYGYTF. The CDR3 bases are TGCAGCGTTGAAGTTTCGAACTATGGCTACACCTTC.

The V and J genes are TRBV10-3 and TRBJ2-1; 7 bases fit TRBD2. J gave up 0 bases and V 4 bases, and 6 bases lay outside the gene matches. The CDR3 is made up of 16 amino acids. Germline CDR1 and CDR2: ENHRY and SYGVKD. CDR3 nucleotide sequence: TGTGCCATCAGTGGTAGCGGGTCCAGCTCCTACAATGAGCAGTTCTTC. This translates into CAISGSGSSSYNEQFF.

The chain is built from TRBV5-8 and TRBJ1-1; D is unresolved. V was trimmed by 1 base and J by 5 bases, leaving 9 bases between them. The CDR3 spans 13 residues. Germline V gene lookup returns CDR1 SGHTS and CDR2 YDEGEE. The CDR3: CASSLFAGTEAFF. The CDR3 nucleotides read TGTGCCAGCAGCTTGTTCGCGGGTACTGAAGCTTTCTTT.

The chain uses TRBV13 and TRBJ2-3; 12 nucleotides agree with TRBD2. This CDR3 spans 17 amino acids. V lost 4 bases to trimming and J lost 5 bases; unmatched junction nucleotides: 10. Germline values: CDR1 PRHDT, CDR2 FYEKMQ (reference sequence). The CDR3 nucleotides are TGTGCCAGCAGCTCCCAACTAGCGGGAGGTTCGAAAGATACGCAGTATTTT. The encoded protein is CASSSQLAGGSKDTQYF.

The V and J genes are TRBV9 and TRBJ1-1, with no clear D. Trimming took off 0 bases at V and 4 bases at J, with 13 bases between the two ends. This CDR3 region has 15 residues. Germline loops: CDR1 SGDLS, CDR2 YYNGEE. The CDR3 spells CASSVGGAAPTEAFF. DNA of the CDR3: TGTGCCAGCAGCGTAGGCGGAGCAGCCCCCACTGAAGCTTTCTTT.

The chain couples TRBV4-1 to TRBJ1-2, with D maybe TRBD1 (6 bases). Germline V gene lookup returns CDR1 MGHRA and CDR2 YSYEKL. V lost 1 base to trimming and J lost 4 bases, with 16 bases between them. The CDR3 consists of 16 residues. In nucleotides, the CDR3 is TGCGCCAGCAGCCAAGGCCCGGGGGGCGCGGCCTATGGCTACACCTTC. Translating it yields CASSQGPGGAAYGYTF.

A remark on this clone: The same CDR3 is also encoded by other DNA sequences in this sample. The gene calls are TRBV5-1 and TRBJ1-1, with 8 bases matching TRBD1. Germline V gives CDR1 SGHRS, CDR2 YFSETQ. CDR3 size: 14 residues. V lost 4 bases to trimming and J lost 1 base; unmatched junction nucleotides: 3. DNA of the CDR3: TGCGCCAGCAGCCCCGGGACAGGGAACACTGAAGCTTTCTTT. The encoded protein is CASSPGTGNTEAFF.

V gene TRBV5-1 combines with J gene TRBJ2-7; D may be TRBD1 (6 bases). Per the germline V gene, CDR1 is SGHRS and CDR2 is YFSETQ. V gave up 1 base and J gave up 0 bases, with 14 bases separating them. The CDR3 is 16 amino acids. The CDR3 protein is CASSLTGLSSSYEQYF. DNA of the CDR3: TGCGCCAGCAGCTTGACAGGGCTTTCCTCCTCCTACGAGCAGTACTTC. The whole variable domain, remainder taken from reference TRBV5-1 and TRBJ2-7, is KAGVTQTPRYLIKTRGQQVTLSCSPISGHRSVSWYQQTPGQGLQFLFEYFSETQRNKGNFPGRFSGRQFSNSRSEMNVSTLELGDSALYLCASSLTGLSSSYEQYFGPGTRLTVT.

The rearrangement joins TRBV19 to TRBJ1-1, with D possibly TRBD1 on 6 matching bases. This CDR3 spans 16 amino acids. Trimming took off 1 base at V and 0 bases at J, with 12 bases between the two ends. Germline assignment: CDR1 LNHDA and CDR2 SQIVND (reference sequence). CDR3 sequence: CASSIARGTVNTEAFF. In DNA, the CDR3 is TGTGCCAGTAGTATAGCAAGGGGGACGGTGAACACTGAAGCTTTCTTT.

The rearrangement links TRBV5-4 to TRBJ2-7; D is unresolved. This CDR3 region has 11 residues. Germline CDR1 is SGHNT and CDR2 is YYREEE (reference sequence). Trimming shortened V by 0 bases and J by 6 bases, and 4 bases separated the two germline ends. CDR3 coding DNA: TGTGCCAGCAGCTTGGGGGCCGAGCAGTACTTC. Its protein product is CASSLGAEQYF.

This chain joins TRBV5-8 and TRBJ2-7, with TRBD2 matching 8 bases. Germline V lookup: CDR1 SGHTS, CDR2 YDEGEE. J was trimmed by 0 bases and V by 4 bases; bases with no gene match: 12. The CDR3 is 17 residues long. In nucleotides, the CDR3 is TGTGCCAGCAGCGCACAAACTAGCGGATGGTTCTCCTACGAGCAGTACTTC. It encodes CASSAQTSGWFSYEQYF.